This TCR beta chain is from a study of blood T cell repertoires in COVID-19. Study context: Italy, Spain and the United States were the sources of the convalescent and acute COVID-19 samples.

The CDR3 extends over 15 amino acids. The V gene's germline CDR1 is MNHNY and CDR2 SVGAGI (reference sequence). V was clipped by 1 base and J by 5 bases, with 12 bases between them. Assay: immunoSEQ multiplex PCR; the TCRdb copy retains only in-frame clones and omits some. Seen here are 300,000 to 400,000 clones, about 90% observed once, and the top ten hold over 2%. The sequence came from a woman aged 55-70 years with COVID-19, enrolled during active disease. The specimen was peripheral blood. The chain employs TRBV6-6 and TRBJ1-5; D possibly corresponds to TRBD1 (6 bases). In DNA, the CDR3 is TGTGCCAGCAGTTACTTTGGACAGAGCGATCAGCCCCAGCATTTT. It encodes CASSYFGQSDQPQHF.